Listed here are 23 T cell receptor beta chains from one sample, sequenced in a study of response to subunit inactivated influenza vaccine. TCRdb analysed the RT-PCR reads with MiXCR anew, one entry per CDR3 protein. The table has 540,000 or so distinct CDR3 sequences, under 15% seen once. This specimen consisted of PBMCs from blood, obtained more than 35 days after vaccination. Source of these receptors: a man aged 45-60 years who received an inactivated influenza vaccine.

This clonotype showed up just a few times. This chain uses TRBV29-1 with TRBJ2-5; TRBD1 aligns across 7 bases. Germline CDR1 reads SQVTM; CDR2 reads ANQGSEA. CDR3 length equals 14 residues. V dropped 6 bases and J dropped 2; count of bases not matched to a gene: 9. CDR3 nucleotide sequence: TGCAGCGTGGACGGGACAGAAGAACAAGAGACCCAGTACTTC. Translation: CSVDGTEEQETQYF.

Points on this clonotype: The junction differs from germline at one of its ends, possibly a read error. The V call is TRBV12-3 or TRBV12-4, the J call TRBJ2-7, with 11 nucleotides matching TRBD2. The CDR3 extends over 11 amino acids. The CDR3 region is CASTRGGLADF. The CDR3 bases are TGTGCCAGCACCAGGGGGGGACTAGCGGACTTC.

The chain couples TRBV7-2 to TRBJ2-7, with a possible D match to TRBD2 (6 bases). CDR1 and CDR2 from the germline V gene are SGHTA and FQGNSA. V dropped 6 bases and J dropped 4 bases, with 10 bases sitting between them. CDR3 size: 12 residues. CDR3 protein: CASREGRYEQYF. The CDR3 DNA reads TGTGCCAGCAGGGAGGGCCGTTACGAGCAGTACTTC.

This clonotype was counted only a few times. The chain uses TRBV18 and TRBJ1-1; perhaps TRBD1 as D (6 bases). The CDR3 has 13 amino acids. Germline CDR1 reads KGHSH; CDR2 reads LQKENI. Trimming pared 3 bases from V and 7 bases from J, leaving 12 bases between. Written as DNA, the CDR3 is TGTGCCAGCTCACCCGGACAGTACAATGAAGCTTTCTTT. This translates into CASSPGQYNEAFF.

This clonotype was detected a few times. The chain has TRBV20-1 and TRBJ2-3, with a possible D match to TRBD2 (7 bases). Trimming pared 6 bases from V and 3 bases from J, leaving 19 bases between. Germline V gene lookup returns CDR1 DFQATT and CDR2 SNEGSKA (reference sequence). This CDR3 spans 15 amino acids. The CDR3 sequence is CSAPPRGGGTDTQYF. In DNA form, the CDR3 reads TGCAGTGCCCCCCCGCGCGGGGGCGGGACAGATACGCAGTATTTT.

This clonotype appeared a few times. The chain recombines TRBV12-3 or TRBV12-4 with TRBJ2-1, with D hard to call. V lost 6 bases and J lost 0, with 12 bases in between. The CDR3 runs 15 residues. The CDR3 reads CASSPRVSSYNEQFF. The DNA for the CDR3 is TGTGCCAGCAGCCCCCGGGTGAGCTCCTACAATGAGCAGTTCTTC.

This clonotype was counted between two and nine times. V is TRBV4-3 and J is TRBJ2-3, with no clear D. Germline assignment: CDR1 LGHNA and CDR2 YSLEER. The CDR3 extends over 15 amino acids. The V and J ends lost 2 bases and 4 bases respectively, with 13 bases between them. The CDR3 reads CASSQSPQVSDTQYF. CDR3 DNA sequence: TGCGCCAGCAGCCAATCACCCCAGGTTTCAGATACGCAGTATTTT.

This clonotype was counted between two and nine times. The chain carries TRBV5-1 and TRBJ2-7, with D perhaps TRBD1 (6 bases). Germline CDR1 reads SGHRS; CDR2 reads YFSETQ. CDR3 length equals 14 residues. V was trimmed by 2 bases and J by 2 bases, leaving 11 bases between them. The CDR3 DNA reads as TGCGCCAGCAGCTTTTTAAGGGGGACCTACGAGCAGTACTTC. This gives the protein CASSFLRGTYEQYF.

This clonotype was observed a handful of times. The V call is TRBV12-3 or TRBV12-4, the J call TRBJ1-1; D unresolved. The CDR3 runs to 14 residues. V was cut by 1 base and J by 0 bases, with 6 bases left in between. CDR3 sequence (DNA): TGTGCCAGCAGTTTAGGTAGCTTGAACACTGAAGCTTTCTTT. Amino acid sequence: CASSLGSLNTEAFF.

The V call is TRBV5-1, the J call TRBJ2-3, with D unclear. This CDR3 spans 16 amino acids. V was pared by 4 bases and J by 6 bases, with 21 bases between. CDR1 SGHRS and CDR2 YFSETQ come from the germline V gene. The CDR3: CASSPESRLLTDTQYF. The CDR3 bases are TGCGCCAGCAGCCCTGAGAGTCGCCTCCTGACGGATACGCAGTATTTT. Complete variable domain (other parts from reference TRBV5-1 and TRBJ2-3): KAGVTQTPRYLIKTRGQQVTLSCSPISGHRSVSWYQQTPGQGLQFLFEYFSETQRNKGNFPGRFSGRQFSNSRSEMNVSTLELGDSALYLCASSPESRLLTDTQYFGPGTRLTVL.

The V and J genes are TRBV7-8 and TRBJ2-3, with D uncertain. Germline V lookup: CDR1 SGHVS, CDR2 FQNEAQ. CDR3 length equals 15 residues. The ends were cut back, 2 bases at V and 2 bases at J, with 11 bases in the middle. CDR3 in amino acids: CASSLSTFDTDTQYF. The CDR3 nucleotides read TGTGCCAGCAGCTTAAGCACCTTCGACACAGATACGCAGTATTTT.

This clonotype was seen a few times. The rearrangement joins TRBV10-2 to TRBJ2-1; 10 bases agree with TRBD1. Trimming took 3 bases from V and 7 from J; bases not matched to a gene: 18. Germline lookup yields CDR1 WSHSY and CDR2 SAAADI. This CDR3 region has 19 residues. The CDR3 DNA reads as TGCGCCAGCAGTGAATTGACAGGGGGCGGGGGCGGAAAAATGAATGAGCAGTTCTTC. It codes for CASSELTGGGGGKMNEQFF.

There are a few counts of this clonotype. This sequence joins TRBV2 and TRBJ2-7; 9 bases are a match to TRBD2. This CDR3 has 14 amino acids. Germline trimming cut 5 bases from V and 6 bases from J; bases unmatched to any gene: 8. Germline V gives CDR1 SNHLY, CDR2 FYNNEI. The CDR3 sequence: CASSPFLAGFEQYF. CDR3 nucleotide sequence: TGTGCCAGCAGTCCCTTTCTAGCGGGGTTCGAGCAGTACTTC. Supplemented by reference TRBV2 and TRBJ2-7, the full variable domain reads EPEVTQTPSHQVTQMGQEVILRCVPISNHLYFYWYRQILGQKVEFLVSFYNNEISEKSEIFDDQFSVERPDGSNFTLKIRSTKLEDSAMYFCASSPFLAGFEQYFGPGTRLTVT.

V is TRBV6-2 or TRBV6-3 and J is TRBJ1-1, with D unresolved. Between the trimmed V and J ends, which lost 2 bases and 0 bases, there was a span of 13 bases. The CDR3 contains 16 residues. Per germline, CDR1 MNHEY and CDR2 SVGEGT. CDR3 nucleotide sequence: TGTGCCAGCAGTTACGAGAGCGGACGCCTGAACACTGAAGCTTTCTTT. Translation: CASSYESGRLNTEAFF.

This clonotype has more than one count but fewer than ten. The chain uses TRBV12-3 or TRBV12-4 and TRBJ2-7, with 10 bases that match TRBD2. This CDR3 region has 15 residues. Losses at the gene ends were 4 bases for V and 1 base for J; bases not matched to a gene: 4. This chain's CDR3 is CASSSFSGRSYEQYF. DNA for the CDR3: TGTGCCAGCAGTTCCTTTAGCGGGAGGTCCTACGAGCAGTACTTC.

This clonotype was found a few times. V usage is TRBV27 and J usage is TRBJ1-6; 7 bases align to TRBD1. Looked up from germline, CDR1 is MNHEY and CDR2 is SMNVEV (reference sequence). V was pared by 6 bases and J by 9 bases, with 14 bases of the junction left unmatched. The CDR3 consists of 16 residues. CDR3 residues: CASSPEGAGGSSPLHF. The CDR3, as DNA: TGTGCCAGCAGCCCCGAGGGCGCAGGGGGGAGTTCACCCCTCCACTTT.

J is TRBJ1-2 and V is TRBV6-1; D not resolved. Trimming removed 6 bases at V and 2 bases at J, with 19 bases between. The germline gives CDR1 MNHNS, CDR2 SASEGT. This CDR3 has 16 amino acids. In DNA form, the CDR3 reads TGTGCCAGCAGCAATGGTCGGTACCTGGGAAACTATGGCTACACCTTC. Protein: CASSNGRYLGNYGYTF.

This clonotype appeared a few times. This CDR3 reads CSATIAGETQYF. The CDR3 bases are TGCAGTGCAACGATCGCGGGAGAGACCCAGTACTTC. The genes are TRBV20-1 and TRBJ2-5, with D tentatively TRBD2 (5 bases). Germline V gives CDR1 DFQATT, CDR2 SNEGSKA (reference sequence). CDR3 length: 12 amino acids. The V end was cut by 6 bases, the J end by 4 bases, with 12 bases between.

CDR3 in DNA: TGCGCCAGCAGCCAAGTACGGGGAGGCACTGAAGCTTTCTTT. Amino acids: CASSQVRGGTEAFF. The V call is TRBV4-3, the J call TRBJ1-1; D remains unclear. With 1 base removed from V and 4 bases from J, the gap between germline ends came to 10 bases. The CDR3 length is 14 residues. Germline-derived CDR1 and CDR2 are LGHNA and YSLEER.

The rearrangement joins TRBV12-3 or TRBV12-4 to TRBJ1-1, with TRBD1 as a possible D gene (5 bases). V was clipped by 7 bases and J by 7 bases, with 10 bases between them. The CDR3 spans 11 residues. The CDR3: CASNLRGEAFF. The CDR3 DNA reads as TGTGCCAGCAACCTGAGGGGTGAAGCTTTCTTT.

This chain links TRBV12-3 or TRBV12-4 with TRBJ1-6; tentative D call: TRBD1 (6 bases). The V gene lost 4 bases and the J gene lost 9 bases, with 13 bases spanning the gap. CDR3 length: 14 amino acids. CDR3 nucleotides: TGTGCCAGCAGTTCCCCGGGGGGGGCTTCACCCCTCCACTTT. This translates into CASSSPGGASPLHF.

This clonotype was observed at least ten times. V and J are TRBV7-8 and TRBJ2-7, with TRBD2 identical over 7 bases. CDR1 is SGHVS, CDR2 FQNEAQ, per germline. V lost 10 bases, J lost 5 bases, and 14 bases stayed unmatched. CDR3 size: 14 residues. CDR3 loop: CATGREQGVHEQYF. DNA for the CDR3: TGTGCCACTGGGCGGGAGCAAGGGGTGCACGAGCAGTACTTC.

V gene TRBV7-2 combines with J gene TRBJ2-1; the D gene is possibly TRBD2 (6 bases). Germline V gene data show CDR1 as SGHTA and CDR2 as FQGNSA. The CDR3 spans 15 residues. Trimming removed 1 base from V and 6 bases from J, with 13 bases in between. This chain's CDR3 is CASSLVGGPSNEQFF. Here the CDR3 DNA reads TGTGCCAGCAGCTTAGTCGGAGGGCCTAGCAATGAGCAGTTCTTC.